This TCR beta chain was sequenced for a study of T cell responses to AZD1222 COVID-19 vaccine. Findings of the study overall: Nearly half of spike-specific TCRs reportedly target variant regions that are unmutated in the B.1.351 and B.1.1.7 variants.

Some second doses came at about 4 weeks and others at about 12 weeks; these were pooled. Profiling relied on immunoSEQ multiplex PCR, and the TCRdb table lists in-frame clones only, not all of them. The sample comprises tens of thousands of clones, 75% to 90% of which are singletons, and about 9% rests with the top ten. On this clone: Its cognate antigen is unknown.

The origin of this receptor is an adult who received the AZD1222 COVID-19 vaccine. The source was peripheral blood, collected 28 days after the second AZD1222 dose.

The CDR3 protein is CASMDSIFHAFF. CDR3 in DNA: TGTGCCAGTATGGATTCTATTTTCCACGCTTTCTTT. The genes are TRBV19 and TRBJ1-1; D uncertain. Per germline, CDR1 LNHDA and CDR2 SQIVND (reference sequence). The CDR3 runs to 12 residues. Trimming took off 7 bases at V and 11 bases at J, with 17 bases between the two ends.